The clone carrying this T cell receptor (beta chain) was picked up a small number of times. Its antigen is undetermined. These data are taken from a study of cytomegalovirus exposure and HLA in healthy donors. Germline CDR1 is SGHAT and CDR2 is FQNNGV. This CDR3 is built from 14 residues. In the PCR, 60 Vbeta and 13 Jbeta primers were used. Some clones are missing from TCRdb's copy, which holds only in-frame ones; the method was immunoSEQ multiplex PCR. The table lists roughly 140,000 clones, roughly a tenth of them singletons. Study observations and caveats: 87-base-pair reads could not separate some V segments, including TRBV6-2 and TRBV6-3.

The TCR was taken from a male donor in good health and CMV-seronegative. Sequenced sample: PBMCs. This sequence joins TRBV11-2 and TRBJ1-6; D may be TRBD1 (5 bases). CDR3 nucleotides: TGTGCGGGGGGAGGGGCCTCCTATAATTCACCCCTCCACTTT. This codes for CAGGGASYNSPLHF. Full variable domain (rest looked up from reference TRBV11-2 and TRBJ1-6): EAGVAQSPRYKIIEKRQSVAFWCNPISGHATLYWYQQILGQGPKLLIQFQNNGVVDDSQLPKDRFSAERLKGVDSTLKIQPAKLEDSAVYLCAGGGASYNSPLHFGNGTRLTVT.